A selection of T cell receptor beta chains follows, all from one sample in a study of T cells after somatic rescue of genetic block. The protocol was immunoSEQ multiplex PCR, while the TCRdb copy is restricted to in-frame clones and leaves out a portion. The sample contains about 67,000 clones, approximately 90% of which appear only once. Sequenced material: peripheral blood mononuclear cells (PBMCs). Every receptor here comes from a man in his forties. The CDR3 runs from the conserved cysteine through the conserved F or W. A D gene is named only where the DNA matches it firmly. Where a row states a size, it is once, few, many or the class of an expanded clone; other rows omit it.

abundance	v_gene	d_gene	CDR3aa
-	TRBV11-2	-	CASSLGLGWETEAFF
once	TRBV28	-	CASSSGFSGANVLTF
-	TRBV5-1	-	CASSPLRGTAEAFF
-	TRBV10-3	-	CAISENREQYF
-	TRBV5-4	-	CASSSGPADTQYF
-	TRBV7-2	TRBD2	CASSLAGGLETQYF
-	TRBV10-3	TRBD1	CATQGTGVQPQHF
-	TRBV5-4	TRBD1	CASSPGQSQEKLFF
-	TRBV5-1	TRBD1	CASRDPGGEAFF
-	TRBV27	TRBD2	CASSYGAGGPGDTQYF
-	TRBV7-9	-	CASSPLLGVETQYF
-	TRBV4-1	TRBD1	CASSQRGQGGSYEQYF
-	TRBV5-1	TRBD1	CASSSESGQGGNEQFF
-	TRBV28	-	CASSLSEPGIQAFF
-	TRBV10-3	-	CAISEGETYNEQFF
-	TRBV9	-	CASSVEGEESEQYF
once	TRBV4-1	TRBD1	CASSQPRDRGQDTQYF
-	TRBV10-3	TRBD2	CAIRGGQGETQYF
-	TRBV4-1	TRBD1	CASSQKDRGGYEQYF
-	TRBV19	TRBD1	CASRDRGLSGNTIYF
-	TRBV7-8	-	CASSRTGTRSTDTQYF
-	TRBV13	TRBD2	CASSSGTSGSNEQFF
few	TRBV7-9	-	CASSLSYEQYF
-	TRBV6-5	-	CASRSMSQEAEAFF
-	TRBV5-1	-	CASSLGGYEQYF
-	TRBV15	TRBD1	CATSRWTGRGDSPLHF